This T cell receptor (beta chain) was retrieved from a study of T-cell memory formation after mild COVID-19. Study-wide findings and caveats: Balance between CD4 and CD8 was seen in clones contracting day 15 to 85, and a CD4+ lean was seen in later expanders. Contracting CD4+ clones were located mainly in CM and EM, and CD8+ clones in EMRA.

TCRdb re-called the 5' RACE reads through MiXCR, storing one row per CDR3 protein. The sample carries about 180,000 distinct CDR3 sequences, roughly 17% recorded once. Germline CDR1 reads SQVTM; CDR2 reads ANQGSEA. The J segment lost 6 bases and the V segment lost 6 bases, leaving 15 bases of the junction unmatched. This CDR3 spans 15 amino acids. Points on this clonotype: The antigen remains undetermined.

The J gene is TRBJ1-1, the V gene TRBV29-1; TRBD1 matches 8 bases. Sequencing was carried out using PBMCs or a T cell subset sorted from them (not recorded which). This TCR derives from an adult woman who had mild COVID-19 (a few samples of this study predate the infection). Cell type and time point are not known. CDR3: CSVHPGTGGAAEAFF. The CDR3, as DNA: TGCAGCGTCCACCCCGGGACAGGTGGTGCGGCTGAAGCTTTCTTT.